Listed here are 17 T cell receptor beta chains from one sample, sequenced in a study of shared clonotypes between healthy human individuals (dated by TCRdb to about 2020). Library prep was done by the immunoSEQ multiplex PCR assay. TCRdb re-hosts the immuneACCESS table, in-frame sequences only. Its copies lack some clones; in the studies checked, an unresolved V gene accounts for under half of them, and the cause for the rest is not known. This sample lists about 340,000 clones; around four fifths were detected once. The top ten hold more than 9% of the sample. Sequencing was done on a sample of memory CD4+ T cells sorted from blood. The sample's cell subset or site label, in plain terms: CD45RA-negative fraction. These TCRs come from a man aged 25-45 years in good health.

V usage is TRBV14 and J usage is TRBJ2-5; a weak D match, TRBD2 (5 bases). CDR3 length equals 18 residues. Germline V gene data show CDR1 as SGHDN and CDR2 as FVKESK. The V end lost 4 bases, the J end lost 8 bases, and 29 bases lay between the germline ends. CDR3 in amino acids: CASSPLRGGGGTIGTQYF. The CDR3 nucleotides are TGTGCCAGCAGCCCCCTTAGAGGCGGAGGAGGAACTATTGGAACCCAGTACTTC.

The rearrangement links TRBV5-8 to TRBJ2-5; D remains ambiguous. The CDR3 sequence is 17 residues long. Germline V lookup: CDR1 SGHTS, CDR2 YDEGEE. Deletions cut 2 bases from V and 0 bases from J, with 17 bases between. For the CDR3, the DNA is TGTGCCAGCAGCTTCTGGGGTGACGGTAGAAACCAAGAGACCCAGTACTTC. As protein: CASSFWGDGRNQETQYF. The complete variable domain, with remaining parts taken from reference TRBV5-8 and TRBJ2-5, reads EAGVTQSPTHLIKTRGQQATLRCSPISGHTSVYWYQQALGLGLQFLLWYDEGEERNRGNFPPRFSGRQFPNYSSELNVNALELEDSALYLCASSFWGDGRNQETQYFGPGTRLLVL.

V usage is TRBV11-3 and J usage is TRBJ2-3; the match to TRBD1 covers 12 bases. The V segment lost 4 bases and the J segment 4 bases; nucleotides outside the gene matches: 9. The CDR3 runs to 17 residues. Germline V gives CDR1 SGHNT, CDR2 YENEEA. CDR3 region: CASSSGTGGANADTQYF. The CDR3 nucleotides read TGTGCCAGCAGCTCCGGGACAGGGGGCGCCAATGCAGATACGCAGTATTTT.

The gene calls are TRBV2 and TRBJ2-3; D perhaps matches TRBD2 (6 bases). Trimming removed 4 bases at V and 3 bases at J, with 14 bases between. The CDR3 runs to 15 residues. Germline CDR1 reads SNHLY; CDR2 reads FYNNEI. The CDR3 spells CASSVRRGGTDTQYF. In DNA form, the CDR3 reads TGTGCCAGCAGTGTACGGCGGGGCGGGACAGATACGCAGTATTTT.

The V gene is TRBV6-6, the J gene TRBJ2-1; 9 bases fit TRBD2. J gave up 5 bases and V 7 bases, and 9 bases lay outside the gene matches. The length of the CDR3 is 15 residues. Per germline, CDR1 MNHNY and CDR2 SVGAGI (reference sequence). CDR3 loop: CASNQGTSSNNEQFF. The CDR3 coding sequence is TGTGCCAGCAACCAGGGGACTAGCAGTAACAATGAGCAGTTCTTC.

The rearrangement uses TRBV7-9 and TRBJ2-3; D is uncertain. Deletions cut 1 base from V and 8 bases from J, with 7 bases between. CDR3 size: 12 residues. CDR1 is SEHNR and CDR2 is FQNEAQ in the germline V gene (reference sequence). CDR3 bases: TGTGCCAGCAGCTTAGAGTATGGTACGCAGTATTTT. This sequence encodes CASSLEYGTQYF. The entire variable domain, with the rest obtained from reference TRBV7-9 and TRBJ2-3, is as follows: DTGVSQNPRHKITKRGQNVTFRCDPISEHNRLYWYRQTLGQGPEFLTYFQNEAQLEKSRLLSDRFSAERPKGSFSTLEIQRTEQGDSAMYLCASSLEYGTQYFGPGTRLTVL.

V is TRBV5-4 and J is TRBJ1-2, with D possibly matching TRBD1 (5 bases). V was shortened by 0 bases and J by 10 bases, with 13 bases between the two germline ends. Germline lookup yields CDR1 SGHNT and CDR2 YYREEE (reference sequence). CDR3 length equals 13 residues. The CDR3 here is CASSLDGASDYTF. CDR3 in DNA: TGTGCCAGCAGCTTGGACGGGGCTTCCGACTACACCTTC. Full variable domain (missing parts from reference TRBV5-4 and TRBJ1-2): ETGVTQSPTHLIKTRGQQVTLRCSSQSGHNTVSWYQQALGQGPQFIFQYYREEENGRGNFPPRFSGLQFPNYSSELNVNALELDDSALYLCASSLDGASDYTFGSGTRLTVV.

This clone was counted only a few times. The chain couples TRBV12-5 to TRBJ2-1, with 10 bases identical to TRBD2. V shed 6 bases, J shed 11 bases, and the junction held 13 bases outside the gene matches. The CDR3 sequence is 15 residues long. Germline CDR1 LGHNT, CDR2 FRNRAP. CDR3 nucleotide sequence: TGTGCTAGTGGGCCAGCGGGAGGGGACCCAATGCAGCAGTTCTTC. Its protein product is CASGPAGGDPMQQFF.

This clone showed up just a few times. The chain links TRBV10-3 to TRBJ2-3, with 9 bases matching TRBD2. Trimming took 9 bases from V and 4 from J; bases not matched to a gene: 5. This CDR3 is built from 13 residues. CDR1 and CDR2 (germline): ENHRY, SYGVKD. The DNA of the CDR3 is TGTGCCATTGGGACTAGCCCCGCAGATACGCAGTATTTT. It is translated as CAIGTSPADTQYF.

The chain uses TRBV11-2 and TRBJ2-7; 12 bases agree with TRBD2. CDR3 size: 15 residues. V was pared by 6 bases and J by 4 bases, with 7 bases of the junction left unmatched. Germline V CDR1 and CDR2: SGHAT, FQNNGV. CDR3 protein: CASSQAGTSGYEQYF. The DNA for the CDR3 is TGTGCCAGCAGTCAAGCCGGGACTAGCGGGTACGAGCAGTACTTC. Full variable domain (remainder filled in from reference TRBV11-2 and TRBJ2-7): EAGVAQSPRYKIIEKRQSVAFWCNPISGHATLYWYQQILGQGPKLLIQFQNNGVVDDSQLPKDRFSAERLKGVDSTLKIQPAKLEDSAVYLCASSQAGTSGYEQYFGPGTRLTVT.

The rearrangement links TRBV28 to TRBJ2-1; D is perhaps TRBD2 (5 bases). V was shortened by 8 bases and J by 4 bases, with 18 bases between the two germline ends. CDR3 size: 15 residues. Per germline, CDR1 MDHEN and CDR2 SYDVKM. The CDR3 DNA reads as TGTGCCAGCGAAGTTTCGGGATCTCGGTACAATGAGCAGTTCTTC. Translation: CASEVSGSRYNEQFF.

This sequence joins TRBV13 and TRBJ1-2; 8 nucleotides agree with TRBD1. The J segment lost 3 bases and the V segment lost 0 bases, leaving 3 bases of the junction unmatched. Germline loops: CDR1 PRHDT, CDR2 FYEKMQ (reference sequence). The CDR3 has 15 amino acids. The CDR3 is CASSLGTGEDYGYTF. As DNA, the CDR3 is TGTGCCAGCAGCTTAGGGACAGGGGAGGACTATGGCTACACCTTC.

This chain uses TRBV19 with TRBJ2-4; 8 bases agree with TRBD1. The CDR3 length is 16 residues. CDR1 and CDR2 from the germline V gene are LNHDA and SQIVND (reference sequence). V shed 1 base and J 7 bases; nucleotides not matched to a gene: 9. The CDR3 DNA reads TGTGCCAGTAGTATAGCCTCTACGGGACAGGTGAACATTCAGTACTTC. Translating it yields CASSIASTGQVNIQYF.

This clone was seen a few times. Other DNA sequences of this sample code for an identical CDR3. CDR3 bases: TGTGCCAGCAGTTACGGGACAGGGGGCTACGAGCAGTACTTC. Translating it yields CASSYGTGGYEQYF. The chain recombines TRBV6-5 with TRBJ2-7; 11 nucleotides agree with TRBD1. The CDR3 has 14 residues. The V segment lost 2 bases and the J segment 3 bases; nucleotides outside the gene matches: 0. The germline V gene encodes CDR1 MNHEY and CDR2 SVGAGI.

The CDR3, as DNA: TGCGCCAGCAGTTTAACTTCCGGGACAGGGGGCCCCGGGGAGCTGTTTTTT. The encoded protein is CASSLTSGTGGPGELFF. The genes are TRBV5-1 and TRBJ2-2; 12 nucleotides match TRBD1. Trimming cost V 5 bases and J 6 bases; bases outside gene matches: 11. Looked up from germline, CDR1 is SGHRS and CDR2 is YFSETQ. CDR3 length equals 17 residues.

The rearrangement uses TRBV28 and TRBJ2-7; D not certain. The V end lost 7 bases, the J end lost 6 bases, and 10 bases lay between the germline ends. Germline assignment: CDR1 MDHEN and CDR2 SYDVKM. This CDR3 is built from 11 residues. CDR3 region: CASTRESEQYF. The CDR3 coding sequence is TGTGCCAGCACAAGGGAAAGCGAGCAGTACTTC.

This chain connects TRBV6-6 to TRBJ2-1; 9 bases line up with TRBD2. Trimming at V came to 6 bases and at J to 3 bases, leaving 6 bases not matched to a gene. Germline V gene data show CDR1 as MNHNY and CDR2 as SVGAGI (reference sequence). The CDR3 is 15 amino acids. The CDR3 bases are TGTGCCAGCAGGCGTGCGGGAGGGCTCTACAATGAGCAGTTCTTC. It yields the protein CASRRAGGLYNEQFF.